Following are 20 T cell receptor beta chains from one sample sequenced in a study of T-cell reconstitution after alpha-beta-depleted transplantation in children. During its preparation, the TCRbeta library received unique molecular identifiers. MiXCR, run by TCRdb on the PCR reads, gives a single entry per CDR3 protein. The sample gives fewer than 550,000 distinct CDR3 sequences, around 10% of which show up once; 14% is in the top ten. The sample in question was PBMCs, mostly from graft donor cells, obtained 180 days after TCRalphabeta/CD19-depleted stem cell transplant. These receptors all stem from a female patient aged 2-15 years who had a stem cell transplant for aplastic anemia, so the T cells may come from the graft donor.

The J gene is TRBJ2-6, the V gene TRBV29-1, with 8 bases aligning to TRBD1. The CDR3 is 13 amino acids. Germline V gene sequence: CDR1 SQVTM, CDR2 ANQGSEA. V shed 7 bases, J shed 8 bases, and the junction held 7 bases outside the gene matches. The CDR3 coding sequence is TGCAGCGCAGGGACAGGTCCATCCAACGTCCTGACTTTC. It yields the protein CSAGTGPSNVLTF. Based on the CDR3 plus reference TRBV29-1 and TRBJ2-6, the full variable domain is SAVISQKPSRDICQRGTSLTIQCQVDSQVTMMFWYRQQPGQSLTLIATANQGSEATYESGFVIDKFPISRPNLTFSTLTVSNMSPEDSSIYLCSAGTGPSNVLTFGAGSRLTVL.

The sample holds many counts of this clonotype. The germline gene is not matched at one end of the junction; a read error may be the cause. The chain combines TRBV29-1 with TRBJ1-2, with TRBD1 matching over 7 bases. Looked up from germline, CDR1 is SQVTM and CDR2 is ANQGSEA. The length of the CDR3 is 9 residues. The CDR3 protein is CNKTGTVGF. In nucleotides, the CDR3 is TGCAACAAAACCGGGACAGTGGGCTTC.

The rearrangement joins TRBV15 to TRBJ1-1; D gene unclear. Germline V gene data show CDR1 as LNHNV and CDR2 as YYDKDF (reference sequence). Trimming removed 1 base at V and 1 base at J, with 10 bases between. This CDR3 is 15 amino acids long. CDR3 amino acids: CATSRVRFTNTEAFF. CDR3 sequence (DNA): TGTGCCACCAGCAGAGTACGGTTCACGAACACTGAAGCTTTCTTT.

The DNA of the CDR3 is TGCAGCGTTGATTTTTTGGCAGAAGAGACCCAGTACTTC. This encodes CSVDFLAEETQYF. J is TRBJ2-5 and V is TRBV29-1; D gene ambiguous. The CDR3 consists of 13 residues. Per germline, CDR1 SQVTM and CDR2 ANQGSEA. The germline V and J ends were trimmed by 3 bases and 3 bases, with 11 bases remaining between them.

The chain combines TRBV6-2 or TRBV6-3 with TRBJ2-2; TRBD2 might be the D (5 bases). CDR3 length: 14 residues. CDR1 MNHEY and CDR2 SVGEGT come from the germline V gene. V was shortened by 7 bases and J by 5 bases, with 14 bases between the two germline ends. Here the CDR3 reads CASISFGRTGELFF. CDR3 DNA sequence: TGTGCCAGCATTTCCTTTGGGAGAACCGGGGAGCTGTTTTTT.

The sample holds a few counts of this clonotype. The chain uses TRBV29-1 and TRBJ2-7; 9 bases fit TRBD1. With 3 bases clipped from V and 2 bases from J, the junction kept 11 bases outside the gene matches. Germline V gene lookup returns CDR1 SQVTM and CDR2 ANQGSEA. This CDR3 is built from 16 residues. For the CDR3, the DNA is TGCAGCGTTGACGGGTCGGTGGGACAGGGCGCCTACGAGCAGTACTTC. Protein sequence: CSVDGSVGQGAYEQYF.

This clonotype was detected only a few times. This sequence joins TRBV13 and TRBJ2-7; tentatively, D is TRBD1 (6 bases). Germline V CDR1 and CDR2: PRHDT, FYEKMQ (reference sequence). V lost 7 bases and J lost 0, with 16 bases in between. The CDR3 has 15 residues. The CDR3 nucleotides are TGTGCCAGCACCTATGACGGCAGGGGCTCCTACGAGCAGTACTTC. Protein: CASTYDGRGSYEQYF.

This clonotype has only a few counts. J is TRBJ2-2 and V is TRBV11-3, with no clear D. The length of the CDR3 is 15 residues. V shed 0 bases and J shed 4 bases, with 9 bases lying between them. The germline V gene has CDR1 SGHNT and CDR2 YENEEA. The CDR3 region is CASSLETRITGELFF. The CDR3 DNA is TGTGCCAGCAGCTTAGAAACTCGTATCACCGGGGAGCTGTTTTTT.

This clonotype was seen a few times. J is TRBJ2-1 and V is TRBV7-3, with 13 bases identical to TRBD2. J lost 3 bases, V lost 5 bases, and 4 bases had no gene match. Germline loops: CDR1 SGHTA, CDR2 FQGTGA. The CDR3 has 16 residues. The CDR3 DNA sequence: TGTGCCAGCAGCCCCGGGACTAGCGGGAACTACAATGAGCAGTTCTTC. Encoded protein: CASSPGTSGNYNEQFF.

This clonotype was picked up many times. This chain joins TRBV6-2 or TRBV6-3 and TRBJ2-5; D gene unclear. The CDR3 is made up of 14 amino acids. V lost 4 bases and J lost 2, with 11 bases in between. CDR1 and CDR2 from the germline V gene are MNHEY and SVGEGT. CDR3 sequence: CASSLANRQETQYF. In nucleotides, the CDR3 is TGTGCCAGCAGTTTGGCTAACCGACAAGAGACCCAGTACTTC.

The chain has TRBV29-1 and TRBJ2-1; D is unresolved. Germline assignment: CDR1 SQVTM and CDR2 ANQGSEA. The CDR3 is 14 residues long. The ends were cut back, 0 bases at V and 1 base at J, with 7 bases in the middle. The CDR3 loop is CSVEERESYNEQFF. Written as DNA, the CDR3 is TGCAGCGTTGAAGAAAGGGAATCCTACAATGAGCAGTTCTTC.

The rearrangement uses TRBV12-3 or TRBV12-4 and TRBJ2-3; 10 nucleotides match TRBD2. The CDR3 runs to 16 residues. Trimming at V came to 7 bases and at J to 2 bases, leaving 9 bases not matched to a gene. The CDR3 DNA reads as TGTGCCAGCACCAGACGGACTAGCGGAATCACAGATACGCAGTATTTT. Translating it yields CASTRRTSGITDTQYF.

This clonotype was counted many times. The chain links TRBV6-5 to TRBJ2-5; D perhaps matches TRBD1 (6 bases). CDR1 and CDR2 from the germline V gene are MNHEY and SVGAGI. The CDR3 is 17 residues long. Trimming stripped 2 bases from V and 5 bases from J, with 21 bases between. CDR3 sequence (DNA): TGTGCCAGCAGTTACGAGCTGCCCGGGACACCACGGGAGACCCAGTACTTC. It yields the protein CASSYELPGTPRETQYF.

Only a few counts were recorded for this clonotype. The chain carries TRBV12-3 or TRBV12-4 and TRBJ2-7, with 13 bases fitting TRBD2. V shed 3 bases and J 6 bases; nucleotides not matched to a gene: 14. This CDR3 contains 18 residues. CDR3 amino acids: CASSFGFRRTSGRGEQYF. The DNA of the CDR3 is TGTGCCAGCAGTTTCGGTTTTAGGAGGACTAGCGGGAGAGGCGAGCAGTACTTC.

This clonotype was recorded many times. This sequence joins TRBV12-3 or TRBV12-4 and TRBJ2-3, with D possibly TRBD1 on 8 matching bases. The CDR3 extends over 17 amino acids. V was cut by 2 bases and J by 0 bases, with 15 bases left in between. CDR3 in amino acids: CASSLTGGLRSTDTQYF. CDR3 sequence (DNA): TGTGCCAGCAGTTTAACAGGGGGACTACGGAGCACAGATACGCAGTATTTT.

This clonotype came up a few times. The V gene is TRBV7-8, the J gene TRBJ1-4; D is unresolved. V lost 7 bases to trimming and J lost 5 bases, with 14 bases between them. Germline values: CDR1 SGHVS, CDR2 FQNEAQ. The CDR3 extends over 14 amino acids. CDR3 loop: CASTARVGNEKLFF. In DNA, the CDR3 is TGTGCCAGCACCGCTAGGGTCGGGAATGAAAAACTGTTTTTT. The variable domain in full, completed from reference TRBV7-8 and TRBJ1-4, reads GAGVSQSPRYKVAKRGQDVALRCDPISGHVSLFWYQQALGQGPEFLTYFQNEAQLDKSGLPSDRFFAERPEGSVSTLKIQRTQQEDSAVYLCASTARVGNEKLFFGSGTQLSVL.

This rearrangement joins TRBV23-1 to TRBJ1-4, with a tentative D call TRBD1 (5 bases). TRBV23-1 qualifies as an ORF whose function is uncertain. Trimming pared 2 bases from V and 0 bases from J, leaving 13 bases between. The CDR3 consists of 17 residues. The CDR3 DNA follows: TGCGCCAGCAGTCAAAACCGGGGGACGGCAACTAATGAAAAACTGTTTTTT. It codes for CASSQNRGTATNEKLFF.

This clonotype was observed a handful of times. The chain carries TRBV6-1 and TRBJ1-5; no clear D. CDR1 is MNHNS and CDR2 is SASEGT in the germline V gene. This CDR3 contains 14 residues. Trimming left V 6 bases short and J 6 bases short, with 15 bases between. The CDR3 nucleotides are TGTGCCAGCAGGAATCAAGTCAAACGTCAGCCCCAGCATTTT. Its translation: CASRNQVKRQPQHF.

This clonotype has more than one count but fewer than ten. CDR3 sequence reads: CASSYLRETSYNEQFF. For the CDR3, the DNA is TGTGCCAGCAGTTACTTGCGGGAGACGTCCTACAATGAGCAGTTCTTC. The chain employs TRBV6-2 or TRBV6-3 and TRBJ2-1; TRBD2 agrees at 7 bases. The CDR3 covers 16 residues. Unmatched junction bases numbered 4, after V lost 1 base and J lost 1 base. Germline CDR1 reads MNHEY; CDR2 reads SVGEGT.

This clonotype was recorded a few times. The chain is built from TRBV5-1 and TRBJ1-1; perhaps TRBD1 as D (6 bases). Trimming took 3 bases from V and 5 from J, leaving 11 bases between them. The V gene's germline CDR1 is SGHRS and CDR2 YFSETQ. The CDR3 runs 13 residues. The CDR3 sequence: CASSYRAETEAFF. DNA for the CDR3: TGCGCCAGCAGCTACAGGGCGGAGACTGAAGCTTTCTTT.